Below are 4 T cell receptor beta chains sequenced from a single sample in a study of blood T cell repertoires in COVID-19 (dated by TCRdb to 2020 to 2021). Libraries were prepared through the immunoSEQ multiplex PCR assay. This immuneACCESS table, as held by TCRdb, lists in-frame sequences with V and J called but not all clones. Of the missing ones, under half trace to an unresolved V gene in checked studies; the others have no known cause. In all, the sample holds 110,000 to 150,000 clones, and 84% of those were seen once. The ten top clones hold approximately 45% of the sample. The source material was peripheral blood. All receptors come from a human donor in a cohort sampled during active COVID-19.

The chain uses TRBV19 and TRBJ2-7, with 7 bases identical to TRBD1. V lost 4 bases to trimming and J lost 1 base; unmatched junction nucleotides: 4. Per germline, CDR1 LNHDA and CDR2 SQIVND (reference sequence). The CDR3 has 14 amino acids. CDR3 in amino acids: CASSSQGQSYEQYF. The DNA of the CDR3 is TGTGCCAGTAGTAGCCAGGGACAGTCCTACGAGCAGTACTTC. The variable domain in full, completed from reference TRBV19 and TRBJ2-7, reads DGGITQSPKYLFRKEGQNVTLSCEQNLNHDAMYWYRQDPGQGLRLIYYSQIVNDFQKGDIAEGYSVSREKKESFPLTVTSAQKNPTAFYLCASSSQGQSYEQYFGPGTRLTVT.

The chain has TRBV6-2 or TRBV6-3 and TRBJ2-3, with TRBD1 as a possible D gene (6 bases). Germline V gives CDR1 MNHEY, CDR2 SVGEGT. V dropped 6 bases and J dropped 5 bases, with 9 bases sitting between them. This CDR3 has 12 residues. This CDR3 is CASSRGGDTQYF. CDR3 in DNA: TGTGCCAGCAGCCGAGGGGGAGATACGCAGTATTTT.

V is TRBV19 and J is TRBJ1-1; maybe TRBD1 (5 bases). This CDR3 has 15 residues. Germline CDR1 reads LNHDA; CDR2 reads SQIVND (reference sequence). Deletions cut 1 base from V and 4 bases from J, with 13 bases between. CDR3 nucleotides: TGTGCCAGTAGTATAGTGGAGGGGTCGGGCACTGAAGCTTTCTTT. Translated: CASSIVEGSGTEAFF.

This rearrangement joins TRBV7-2 to TRBJ1-5, with D uncertain. The CDR3 extends over 13 amino acids. Germline V gives CDR1 SGHTA, CDR2 FQGNSA. V was pared by 2 bases and J by 7 bases, with 9 bases between. In nucleotides, the CDR3 is TGTGCCAGCAGCTTAAGCCCTAGGCAGCCCCAGCATTTT. It yields the protein CASSLSPRQPQHF.